These T cell receptor beta chains were read from a single sample in a study of blood T cell repertoires in COVID-19. The repertoire was sequenced with immunoSEQ multiplex PCR; TCRdb's copy has only in-frame clones and lacks some. The sample records fewer than 200,000 clones, roughly 76% being singletons. The source material was peripheral blood. The receptors originated from a woman aged 40-49 years with COVID-19, enrolled during active disease. The CDR3 runs from the conserved cysteine through the conserved F or W. A D gene is named only where the DNA matches it firmly. Clone size appears in some rows only: once, few, many, or a class for an expanded clone.

j_gene,d_gene,abundance,v_gene,CDR3nt,CDR3aa
TRBJ2-1,-,-,TRBV20-1,TGCAGTGCTAATACAGGGCCTGAGCAGTTCTTC,CSANTGPEQFF
TRBJ2-6,-,-,TRBV30,TGTGCCTGGAACCCCTATGGGGCCAACGTCCTGACTTTC,CAWNPYGANVLTF
TRBJ2-5,TRBD2,-,TRBV28,TGTGCCAGCAGTTTACCAGCGGGAGGGGAGACCCAGTACTTC,CASSLPAGGETQYF
TRBJ1-1,TRBD1,-,TRBV6-1,TGTGCCAGCAGTGACGGACAGGGGTCCCCCTCGAACACTGAAGCTTTCTTT,CASSDGQGSPSNTEAFF
TRBJ2-3,-,-,TRBV19,TGTGCCAGTAGTTCGCCCCCGTACAGGGCCGCTAGCACAGATACGCAGTATTTT,CASSSPPYRAASTDTQYF
TRBJ2-2,-,-,TRBV19,TGTGCCAGTAGTATCGGCACCGGGGAGCTGTTTTTT,CASSIGTGELFF
TRBJ2-1,-,-,TRBV27,TGTGCCAGCAGTTCGACAGGCCTAAGCTCCTACAATGAGCAGTTCTTC,CASSSTGLSSYNEQFF
TRBJ1-5,-,few,TRBV3-1/TRBV3-2,TGTGCCAGCAGCCAAGATGGCAGGGGATGGCATTTT,CASSQDGRGWHF
TRBJ1-2,-,-,TRBV6-6,TGTGCCAGCAGTTACTTGACGATGGAGTATGGCTACACCTTC,CASSYLTMEYGYTF
TRBJ2-1,-,-,TRBV19,TGTGCCAGTAGTATAGCTAGTCCCCGGGGGCAGTTCTTC,CASSIASPRGQFF
TRBJ2-5,TRBD2,-,TRBV7-6,TGTGCCAGCAGCTTCGGGACTAGAAAAGAGACCCAGTACTTC,CASSFGTRKETQYF
TRBJ1-3,-,-,TRBV6-1,TGTGCCAGCAGTGAAGTAGAGAGCTCTGGAAACACCATATATTTT,CASSEVESSGNTIYF
TRBJ2-5,-,-,TRBV5-8,TGTGCCAGCCATCAAGAGACCCAGTACTTC,CASHQETQYF
TRBJ1-5,-,few,TRBV2,TGTGCCAGCAGTGGGGGGGGCTACAATCAGCCCCAGCATTTT,CASSGGGYNQPQHF
TRBJ1-6,-,-,TRBV11-2,TGTGCCAGCAGCGGGGCGGGGAGCCCTGGGTACTCACCCCTCCACTTT,CASSGAGSPGYSPLHF
TRBJ2-3,TRBD2,-,TRBV19,TGTGCCAGTAGTATTATGGGGACTAGCGGGGCCAGCACAGATACGCAGTATTTT,CASSIMGTSGASTDTQYF
TRBJ1-1,-,-,TRBV4-1,TGCGCCAGCAGCCGCGTCAATACTGAAGCTTTCTTT,CASSRVNTEAFF
TRBJ2-6,TRBD2,-,TRBV3-1/TRBV3-2,TGTGCCAGCAGCCCATTGGCGGGAGGGTTAGGGGCCAACGTCCTGACTTTC,CASSPLAGGLGANVLTF
TRBJ2-1,-,-,TRBV29-1,TGCAGCGTTGAAGGTTACTCCCACCTACGGACAGTTTTCGATGAGCAGTTCTTC,CSVEGYSHLRTVFDEQFF
TRBJ1-2,-,-,TRBV6-4,TGTGCCAGCAGTGACTCCCGTTATGGCTACACCTTC,CASSDSRYGYTF
TRBJ2-3,-,few,TRBV28,TGTGCCAGCAACCAACCCGGGCGGGCAGATACGCAGTATTTT,CASNQPGRADTQYF
TRBJ1-5,-,few,TRBV2,TGTGCCAGCAGCACAGGAACCGGATCGCCCCAGCATTTT,CASSTGTGSPQHF
TRBJ1-1,TRBD1,-,TRBV30,TGTGCCTGGCATAAATCCCGGACAGGTGATTTGAACACTGAAGCTTTCTTT,CAWHKSRTGDLNTEAFF
TRBJ2-7,-,-,TRBV7-8,TGTGCCAGCAGCCCTCAAGGGGTCCCCTTCGAGCAGTACTTC,CASSPQGVPFEQYF
TRBJ1-1,-,-,TRBV19,TGTGCCAGTAATCGGGGGGGAAACACTGAAGCTTTCTTT,CASNRGGNTEAFF
TRBJ2-2,TRBD2,-,TRBV30,TGTGCCCTAATAGCGGGGGCGAACACCGGGGAGCTGTTTTTT,CALIAGANTGELFF
TRBJ2-1,-,few,TRBV19,TGTGCCAGTAGTACCCGCGGGACAGCGAGCTCCTACAATGAGCAGTTCTTC,CASSTRGTASSYNEQFF
TRBJ1-4,-,-,TRBV28,TGTGCCAGCGGAGGGAATGAAAAACTGTTTTTT,CASGGNEKLFF
TRBJ2-6,-,once,TRBV9,TGTGCCAGCAGCGGGGCCTCTTCTGGGGCCAACGTCCTGACTTTC,CASSGASSGANVLTF
TRBJ1-6,-,-,TRBV27,TGTGCCAGCAGTTTATCGAGGTCCTATAATTCACCCCTCCACTTT,CASSLSRSYNSPLHF
TRBJ2-5,TRBD2,-,TRBV11-3,TGTGCCAGCAGCTTAGGACTAGCGGGAGAGTCAGAGACCCAGTACTTC,CASSLGLAGESETQYF
TRBJ2-2,TRBD2,-,TRBV6-1,TGTGCCAGCAGTGAAGTTGGCGGGAGTCGGAACACCGGGGAGCTGTTTTTT,CASSEVGGSRNTGELFF
TRBJ1-6,TRBD1,-,TRBV4-2,TGTGCCAGCAGCCAGGAGGGGGCTGGGTACTCACCCCTCCACTTT,CASSQEGAGYSPLHF
TRBJ1-4,-,once,TRBV5-1,TGCGCCAGCACTTCTACGAGCAGGGAAAAACTGTTTTTT,CASTSTSREKLFF
TRBJ2-1,TRBD1,-,TRBV5-5,TGTGCCAGCAGCTTAACCGTTGACAGGGGGTGGGTCAACGAGCAGTTCTTC,CASSLTVDRGWVNEQFF
TRBJ1-1,-,-,TRBV30,TGTGCCTGGAGTGTACTCGGTACGACTGAAGCTTTCTTT,CAWSVLGTTEAFF
TRBJ2-2,-,-,TRBV5-6,TGTGCCAGCAGTTTAACGGTCGGGGAGCTGTTTTTT,CASSLTVGELFF
TRBJ1-4,TRBD1,-,TRBV14,TGTGCCAGCAGCCAAGATCTGGCCAGGGGGCGTGAAAAACTGTTTTTT,CASSQDLARGREKLFF
TRBJ1-3,-,once,TRBV12-3/TRBV12-4,TGTGCCAGCACCCCCAGGGCTGGAAACACCATATATTTT,CASTPRAGNTIYF
TRBJ1-1,TRBD1,-,TRBV6-5,TGTGCCAGCAGTTTGGACAGGTCCGGCACTGAAGCTTTCTTT,CASSLDRSGTEAFF
TRBJ1-6,-,-,TRBV30,TGTGCCTGGAGTGTACGGACGGGAAATTCACCCCTCCACTTT,CAWSVRTGNSPLHF
TRBJ1-2,TRBD1,few,TRBV7-2,TGTGCCAGCAGCCACGGGACAGGATATGGCTACACCTTC,CASSHGTGYGYTF
TRBJ2-3,TRBD1,-,TRBV30,TGTGCCTGGAGTGTGACAGGGGCAGATACGCAGTATTTT,CAWSVTGADTQYF
TRBJ2-2,TRBD2,-,TRBV7-4,TGTGCCAGCAGCGATCCGGGTTGGGGTAGCGGGGGAGGAGTAACCGGGGAGCTGTTTTTT,CASSDPGWGSGGGVTGELFF
TRBJ1-6,-,few,TRBV4-1,TGCGCCAGCAGCCAAGATGACTTAAATTCACCCCTCCACTTT,CASSQDDLNSPLHF
TRBJ2-5,TRBD2,-,TRBV25-1,TGTGCCAGCAGTGCCAGTACTAGCGGGAAAAAGACCCAGTACTTC,CASSASTSGKKTQYF
TRBJ2-7,-,-,TRBV6-5,TGTGCCAGCAGTATGACGGGGGGCGGCGGCGGGCAGTACTTC,CASSMTGGGGGQYF
TRBJ2-5,-,-,TRBV5-1,TGCGCCAGCAGCTTGGTGGGGGGAGTAGGAGAGACCCAGTACTTC,CASSLVGGVGETQYF
TRBJ2-5,-,-,TRBV19,TGTGCCAGTAGTATAGCGGGTGAGACCCAGTACTTC,CASSIAGETQYF
TRBJ2-2,TRBD1,few,TRBV7-6,TGTGCCAGCAGCTTCAGGGGGTGGGACACCGGGGAGCTGTTTTTT,CASSFRGWDTGELFF
TRBJ1-1,-,-,TRBV11-2,TGTGCCAGCACCCCGGGTCTAAACACTGAAGCTTTCTTT,CASTPGLNTEAFF
TRBJ1-4,TRBD1,-,TRBV18,TGTGCCAGCTCACCGGGACAGGGAAACGAAAAACTGTTTTTT,CASSPGQGNEKLFF
TRBJ1-1,TRBD1,-,TRBV10-3,TGTGCCATCAATGCGAGCCCGGGACAGGGAGGCGCTTTCTTT,CAINASPGQGGAFF
TRBJ1-2,-,-,TRBV28,TGTGCCAGCATTTATAGGTTCGGGGTCAACTATGGCTACACCTTC,CASIYRFGVNYGYTF
TRBJ1-1,TRBD1,-,TRBV5-6,TGTGCCAGCAGGCGGGACAGGAACACTGAAGCTTTCTTT,CASRRDRNTEAFF
TRBJ2-1,-,-,TRBV27,TGTGCCACCGGACACGGCACTGAGCAGTTCTTC,CATGHGTEQFF